The entry below describes one TCR beta chain. V was trimmed by 4 bases and J by 3 bases, leaving 9 bases between them. This CDR3 comprises 13 residues. Germline V gene lookup returns CDR1 DFQATT and CDR2 SNEGSKA (reference sequence). MiXCR, run by TCRdb on the reads, gives a single entry per CDR3 protein. The sample carries some 390,000 distinct CDR3 sequences, 15% to 20% recorded once. The data were obtained in a study of T cell repertoires in cytomegalovirus infection. Sequencing used PBMCs. This clonotype was sampled from a human donor in good health (CMV status not recorded). Some clones in this sample may be carry-over from other donors' samples. This rearrangement joins TRBV20-1 to TRBJ1-4; D not certain. This CDR3 reads CSANGGANEKLFF. The CDR3, as DNA: TGCAGTGCTAATGGCGGGGCTAATGAAAAACTGTTTTTT.